This TCR beta chain stems from a study of T cell repertoires in ileal Crohn's disease. Regarding the study as a whole: Endoscopic recurrence occurred in every patient whose clonality exceeded 26.8%.

V was cut by 4 bases and J by 3 bases, with 4 bases left in between. CDR1 SGDLS and CDR2 YYNGEE come from the germline V gene. The CDR3 consists of 12 residues. Assay used: immunoSEQ multiplex PCR; TCRdb lists only in-frame clones, some missing. The sample shows approximately 8,800 clones, roughly 96% of them seen only once. As concerns this clone: Its antigen is unidentified.

The sequence was collected from an adult with Crohn's disease. The specimen was ileal tissue. The genes are TRBV9 and TRBJ2-2; D ambiguous. The CDR3 spells CASSPYTGELFF. CDR3 nucleotides: TGTGCCAGCAGCCCGTACACCGGGGAGCTGTTTTTT.